The 25 T cell receptor beta chains below all came from one sample that was sequenced in a study of cytomegalovirus exposure and HLA in healthy donors. The study ran its PCR with 60 Vbeta and 13 Jbeta primers. Repertoires were generated with immunoSEQ multiplex PCR, while TCRdb's copy carries only in-frame clones and drops some. In the table there are some 150,000 clones, around 69% of which are singletons. The sequencing sample was made of PBMCs. The receptors originated from a woman in her twenties or thirties in good health and CMV-seronegative.

This clone turned up a few times. The chain has TRBV6-1 and TRBJ2-7; 7 bases align to TRBD2. This CDR3 has 11 residues. Losses at the gene ends were 11 bases for V and 3 bases for J; bases not matched to a gene: 4. CDR1 MNHNS and CDR2 SASEGT come from the germline V gene. The CDR3 bases are TGTGCCGCTGGGGGGGGCTACGAGCAGTACTTC. Translating gives CAAGGGYEQYF.

This clone has a handful of counts. J is TRBJ2-6 and V is TRBV7-9; D may be TRBD2 (5 bases). V was cut by 4 bases and J by 0 bases, with 7 bases left in between. This CDR3 is built from 15 residues. Germline V gene data show CDR1 as SEHNR and CDR2 as FQNEAQ (reference sequence). CDR3 amino acids: CASSWESSGANVLTF. CDR3 nucleotides: TGTGCCAGCAGCTGGGAGAGCTCTGGGGCCAACGTCCTGACTTTC.

CDR3 region: CASSKQNTEAFF. CDR3 nucleotide sequence: TGTGCCAGCAGTAAACAAAACACTGAAGCTTTCTTT. The V and J genes are TRBV6-7 and TRBJ1-1; D gene ambiguous. TRBV6-7 is filed as an ORF, its function uncertain. This CDR3 spans 12 amino acids. Trimming took off 5 bases at V and 2 bases at J, with 6 bases between the two ends.

This chain links TRBV7-9 with TRBJ2-5; D is undetermined. The V end was cut by 5 bases, the J end by 5 bases, with 15 bases between. Germline CDR1 and CDR2: SEHNR and FQNEAQ (reference sequence). The CDR3 covers 14 residues. The CDR3 DNA reads TGTGCCAGCAGCCTTCTCGGTAGTCCCGAGACCCAGTACTTC. Protein sequence: CASSLLGSPETQYF.

This clone appeared a few times. This chain uses TRBV19 with TRBJ2-2; 10 nucleotides line up with TRBD1. Germline V gene sequence: CDR1 LNHDA, CDR2 SQIVND (reference sequence). The CDR3 has 16 amino acids. J gave up 4 bases and V 0 bases, and 2 bases lay outside the gene matches. The CDR3 DNA reads as TGTGCCAGTAGTATAGAGACAGGGGGCACCACCGGGGAGCTGTTTTTT. Translated: CASSIETGGTTGELFF.

The J gene is TRBJ1-4, the V gene TRBV7-2; maybe TRBD1 (5 bases). This CDR3 is 16 amino acids long. Looked up from germline, CDR1 is SGHTA and CDR2 is FQGNSA. The V end was cut by 5 bases, the J end by 1 base, with 14 bases between. DNA for the CDR3: TGTGCCAGCAGCCCCTGGCAGGGCGGAACTAATGAAAAACTGTTTTTT. Amino acid sequence: CASSPWQGGTNEKLFF.

In DNA form, the CDR3 reads TGTGCCAGCTCTTTCCGACAGCGAAATAATTCACCCCTCCACTTT. This translates into CASSFRQRNNSPLHF. The chain couples TRBV2 to TRBJ1-6, with TRBD1 as a possible D gene (5 bases). This CDR3 contains 15 residues. CDR1 and CDR2 from the germline V gene are SNHLY and FYNNEI. Trimming pared 8 bases from V and 5 bases from J, leaving 16 bases between. The full variable domain, its missing parts supplied by reference TRBV2 and TRBJ1-6, is EPEVTQTPSHQVTQMGQEVILRCVPISNHLYFYWYRQILGQKVEFLVSFYNNEISEKSEIFDDQFSVERPDGSNFTLKIRSTKLEDSAMYFCASSFRQRNNSPLHFGNGTRLTVT.

The rearrangement uses TRBV10-3 and TRBJ1-6; the match to TRBD1 covers 8 bases. The junction had 9 bases not matched to a gene; V was cut back by 7 bases and J by 10 bases. The CDR3 has 14 residues. The germline gives CDR1 ENHRY, CDR2 SYGVKD. The CDR3 DNA reads as TGTGCCATCACCCAGGACAGGGACGGCTCACCCCTCCACTTT. Protein: CAITQDRDGSPLHF.

This clone was counted only a few times. V and J are TRBV30 and TRBJ2-3; TRBD2 aligns across 7 bases. The CDR3 sequence is 14 residues long. Per germline, CDR1 GTSNPN and CDR2 SVGIG (reference sequence). V trimming: 8 bases; J trimming: 0 bases; junction bases outside the gene matches: 8. The CDR3 loop reads CARRGVASTDTQYF. The DNA of the CDR3 is TGTGCCCGCCGGGGGGTCGCTAGCACAGATACGCAGTATTTT.

CDR3 sequence (DNA): TGTGCCAGCAGCGCTAAAATACAGGGACAGGGAAGGTACAATGAGCAGTTCTTC. Its translation: CASSAKIQGQGRYNEQFF. This chain links TRBV7-9 with TRBJ2-1; 9 bases line up with TRBD1. V lost 5 bases, J lost 4 bases, and 15 bases stayed unmatched. Germline V gives CDR1 SEHNR, CDR2 FQNEAQ (reference sequence). This CDR3 region has 18 residues. Full variable domain (missing parts from reference TRBV7-9 and TRBJ2-1): DTGVSQNPRHKITKRGQNVTFRCDPISEHNRLYWYRQTLGQGPEFLTYFQNEAQLEKSRLLSDRFSAERPKGSFSTLEIQRTEQGDSAMYLCASSAKIQGQGRYNEQFFGPGTRLTVL.

The chain joins TRBV9 to TRBJ2-1; TRBD2 matches 9 bases. The CDR3 consists of 16 residues. Germline V gene sequence: CDR1 SGDLS, CDR2 YYNGEE. Trimming at V came to 0 bases and at J to 12 bases, leaving 13 bases not matched to a gene. CDR3 sequence: CASSVGSSGEAFVQFF. Written as DNA, the CDR3 is TGTGCCAGCAGCGTAGGATCTAGCGGGGAGGCCTTTGTGCAGTTCTTC.

V usage is TRBV4-2 and J usage is TRBJ2-7; D might be TRBD1 (6 bases). V gave up 2 bases and J gave up 0 bases, with 14 bases separating them. The V gene's germline CDR1 is LGHNA and CDR2 YNFKEQ. The CDR3 sequence is 16 residues long. CDR3 DNA sequence: TGTGCCAGCAGCCAACCGGGACAAATTAACTCCTACGAGCAGTACTTC. Amino acid sequence: CASSQPGQINSYEQYF.

The V gene is TRBV4-2, the J gene TRBJ2-6; a possible D gene is TRBD1 (5 bases). Trimming stripped 3 bases from V and 3 bases from J, with 12 bases between. CDR3 size: 16 residues. CDR1 is LGHNA, CDR2 YNFKEQ, per germline. The CDR3 sequence is CASSQSLGVGANVLTF. The CDR3 DNA follows: TGTGCCAGCAGCCAGTCCCTAGGGGTTGGGGCCAACGTCCTGACTTTC.

The genes are TRBV27 and TRBJ1-1; D call uncertain. V gave up 6 bases and J gave up 2 bases, with 13 bases separating them. The CDR3 consists of 14 residues. Germline V gene data show CDR1 as MNHEY and CDR2 as SMNVEV (reference sequence). CDR3 residues: CASRGRELNTEAFF. CDR3 in DNA: TGTGCCAGCAGAGGCCGGGAGTTAAACACTGAAGCTTTCTTT.

This sequence joins TRBV4-1 and TRBJ2-5, with TRBD1 as a possible D gene (6 bases). Germline V gene data show CDR1 as MGHRA and CDR2 as YSYEKL. This CDR3 is 14 amino acids long. V was shortened by 2 bases and J by 5 bases, with 12 bases between the two germline ends. The CDR3 protein is CASSQSGTIETQYF. As DNA, the CDR3 is TGCGCCAGCAGCCAATCGGGGACAATCGAGACCCAGTACTTC.

The CDR3 bases are TGTGCCAGCAGTGACGGGACTAGCGGGCTCTACAATGAGCAGTTCTTC. It specifies CASSDGTSGLYNEQFF. This rearrangement joins TRBV6-1 to TRBJ2-1; TRBD2 aligns across 12 bases. The CDR3 contains 16 residues. Germline CDR1 is MNHNS and CDR2 is SASEGT. V shed 3 bases, J shed 3 bases, and the junction held 3 bases outside the gene matches.

Only a few counts were recorded for this clone. The chain employs TRBV7-2 and TRBJ2-3; 8 bases agree with TRBD1. Germline V CDR1 and CDR2: SGHTA, FQGNSA. There are 16 residues in the CDR3. J was trimmed by 5 bases and V by 2 bases; bases with no gene match: 9. The chain's CDR3 is CASSLQGANPIDTQYF. DNA of the CDR3: TGTGCCAGCAGCTTACAGGGGGCAAACCCCATAGATACGCAGTATTTT.

The gene calls are TRBV5-3 and TRBJ2-1; D may be TRBD2 (7 bases). TRBV5-3 is an ORF; its function is uncertain. V was cut by 6 bases and J by 7 bases, with 20 bases left in between. The CDR3 has 15 residues. Written as DNA, the CDR3 is TGTGCCAGAACCGAAGGGGGGGGAGAGGCTAATGAGCAGTTCTTC. The encoded protein is CARTEGGGEANEQFF.

Remarks on this clone: In the same sample, other DNA sequences code for this CDR3. The genes are TRBV29-1 and TRBJ2-1, with TRBD1 as a possible D gene (6 bases). V dropped 3 bases and J dropped 7 bases, with 7 bases sitting between them. Germline CDR1 SQVTM, CDR2 ANQGSEA. The CDR3 is 11 amino acids. The DNA for the CDR3 is TGCAGCGTTGACAGGGGAAATGAGCAGTTCTTC. Translated, it gives CSVDRGNEQFF.

This chain connects TRBV11-1 to TRBJ2-7; TRBD1 might be the D (5 bases). The CDR3 is 14 residues long. Germline values: CDR1 SGHAT, CDR2 FQDESV (reference sequence). Trimming left V 5 bases short and J 4 bases short, with 15 bases between. DNA for the CDR3: TGTGCCAGCAGCCCCCCAGGGTTAAAGTACGAGCAGTACTTC. Amino acids: CASSPPGLKYEQYF.

The chain uses TRBV2 and TRBJ1-2; TRBD1 aligns across 10 bases. V shed 3 bases, J shed 0 bases, and the junction held 1 base outside the gene matches. The germline gives CDR1 SNHLY, CDR2 FYNNEI. This CDR3 is built from 15 residues. Here the CDR3 DNA reads TGTGCCAGCAGTGATGGGACAGGGGCTAACTATGGCTACACCTTC. Residues: CASSDGTGANYGYTF.

This clone came up once. The CDR3 loop reads CASSLASGAGYTF. The CDR3 bases are TGTGCCAGCAGCTTAGCGAGCGGGGCCGGCTACACCTTC. This chain links TRBV7-9 with TRBJ1-2, with D possibly TRBD1 on 5 matching bases. Looked up from germline, CDR1 is SEHNR and CDR2 is FQNEAQ (reference sequence). This CDR3 is 13 amino acids long. Trimming pared 0 bases from V and 8 bases from J, leaving 10 bases between.

The CDR3 DNA reads as TGTGCCACCAGAGAGGGACTGGGCACAGATACGCAGTATTTT. Residues: CATREGLGTDTQYF. The chain links TRBV15 to TRBJ2-3; maybe TRBD2 (6 bases). This CDR3 is 14 amino acids long. V lost 6 bases and J lost 1, with 11 bases in between. CDR1 and CDR2 (germline): LNHNV, YYDKDF (reference sequence).

The chain employs TRBV2 and TRBJ1-2; D is possibly TRBD1 (6 bases). From germline, CDR1 is SNHLY and CDR2 FYNNEI. The CDR3 loop spans 15 amino acids. V was shortened by 7 bases and J by 1 base, with 16 bases between the two germline ends. CDR3 sequence reads: CASTPAAGVNYGYTF. In DNA, the CDR3 is TGTGCCAGCACCCCTGCGGCAGGGGTTAACTATGGCTACACCTTC. Full variable domain (rest looked up from reference TRBV2 and TRBJ1-2): EPEVTQTPSHQVTQMGQEVILRCVPISNHLYFYWYRQILGQKVEFLVSFYNNEISEKSEIFDDQFSVERPDGSNFTLKIRSTKLEDSAMYFCASTPAAGVNYGYTFGSGTRLTVV.

This chain joins TRBV7-9 and TRBJ2-2, with TRBD2 as a possible D gene (6 bases). The V end was cut by 1 base, the J end by 8 bases, with 8 bases between. Germline CDR1 and CDR2: SEHNR and FQNEAQ (reference sequence). The CDR3 extends over 13 amino acids. CDR3 nucleotide sequence: TGTGCCAGCAGCTTAGGTCTAGCGGGGGAGCTGTTTTTT. Encoded protein: CASSLGLAGELFF.